A selection of T cell receptor beta chains follows, all from one sample in a study of blood T cell repertoires in COVID-19. Here immunoSEQ multiplex PCR was the method, and the copy in TCRdb shows in-frame clones only, minus some. This sample has about 24,000 clones, with 75% to 90% found just once. The sequenced material came from peripheral blood. These receptors were taken from a woman in her seventies with active COVID-19. Each CDR3 is given with its conserved first and last residue. Fields, in order: CDR3 DNA, CDR3 protein, CDR3 length, J gene, V gene, D gene, clone size. A D gene is named only where the DNA matches it firmly. Clone size is not always given. Where it is, it says once, few, many or a class for expanded clones.

TGTGCCAGCTCCCCCCGGGACAGGGGGCGAAATGAGCAGTTCTTC | CASSPRDRGRNEQFF | 15 | TRBJ2-1 | TRBV18 | TRBD1 | .
TGTGCCAGCAACTATAATAACGAGCAGTACTTC | CASNYNNEQYF | 11 | TRBJ2-7 | TRBV7-2 | . | .
TGTGCCAGCAGCTTAATTCCCAGTTACCCCACAGATACGCAGTATTTT | CASSLIPSYPTDTQYF | 16 | TRBJ2-3 | TRBV7-9 | . | .
TGTGCCAGCAGTTTTGGACAGGACCATGAGCAGTTCTTC | CASSFGQDHEQFF | 13 | TRBJ2-1 | TRBV12-3/TRBV12-4 | TRBD1 | .
TGCAGTAACAGGGTCGCCTACGAGCAGTACTTC | CSNRVAYEQYF | 11 | TRBJ2-7 | TRBV20-1 | . | once
TGTGCCAGCAGCCAACAATACAGCGGGAGAAGCACAGATACGCAGTATTTT | CASSQQYSGRSTDTQYF | 17 | TRBJ2-3 | TRBV3-1/TRBV3-2 | TRBD2 | .
TGTGCCAGCGGGGGACAGGGGGCGTCTGGGGCCAACGTCCTGACTTTC | CASGGQGASGANVLTF | 16 | TRBJ2-6 | TRBV4-2 | TRBD1 | once
TGTGCCAGCAGCCCGGGACTAGAAGGCGGGGAGCTGTTTTTT | CASSPGLEGGELFF | 14 | TRBJ2-2 | TRBV7-3 | TRBD2 | .
TGTGCCAGTAGTGCCTCAGGACAGGCCGGCTCCTACGAGCAGTACTTC | CASSASGQAGSYEQYF | 16 | TRBJ2-7 | TRBV19 | TRBD1 | .
TGTGCCAGCAGCCCCAGGACAGGGTTGACAGATACGCAGTATTTT | CASSPRTGLTDTQYF | 15 | TRBJ2-3 | TRBV7-3 | TRBD1 | .
TGTGCCAGTAGTATAGGGGCCGGGAATCGGGATCAGCCCCAGCATTTT | CASSIGAGNRDQPQHF | 16 | TRBJ1-5 | TRBV19 | . | few
TGTGCCAGAAGCTTTGGGGGGGCTTGCTCCTACAATGAGCAGTTCTTC | CARSFGGACSYNEQFF | 16 | TRBJ2-1 | TRBV5-3 | . | few
TGTGCCAGCAGCAGACCACTCGGGGGGGCCGCGGGGACCCAGTACTTC | CASSRPLGGAAGTQYF | 16 | TRBJ2-5 | TRBV21-1 | . | .
TGTGCCAGCAGCTTACCCGGGACTGTCACTGAAGCTTTCTTT | CASSLPGTVTEAFF | 14 | TRBJ1-1 | TRBV7-3 | . | once
TGTGCCTGGACCCGCGGACTAGCGGGGGGGTACAATGAGCAGTTCTTC | CAWTRGLAGGYNEQFF | 16 | TRBJ2-1 | TRBV30 | TRBD2 | .
TGTGCCAGCAGTGAGGGTGACGAGGACACAGATACGCAGTATTTT | CASSEGDEDTDTQYF | 15 | TRBJ2-3 | TRBV6-4 | . | few
TGTGCCAGCAGCTCCCACTCGGGGAGCACAGATACGCAGTATTTT | CASSSHSGSTDTQYF | 15 | TRBJ2-3 | TRBV7-9 | . | .
TGTGCCGTCAGTGAGTCACAGGGTTATGGCTACACCTTC | CAVSESQGYGYTF | 13 | TRBJ1-2 | TRBV10-3 | . | .
TGTGCCAGCAGCAGCATGACAGGCGAGACCCAGTACTTC | CASSSMTGETQYF | 13 | TRBJ2-5 | TRBV16 | . | .
TGTGCCAGCAGCCCGCGGGGGGGAATAGATACGCAGTATTTT | CASSPRGGIDTQYF | 14 | TRBJ2-3 | TRBV7-8 | TRBD2 | .
TGTGCCTCTAGCGGGGACCCCTACGAGCAGTACTTC | CASSGDPYEQYF | 12 | TRBJ2-7 | TRBV30 | TRBD2 | .
TGTGCCAGCAGCTCCTATCCTGATAACTATGGCTACACCTTC | CASSSYPDNYGYTF | 14 | TRBJ1-2 | TRBV6-5 | . | .
TGTGCCACCAGCAAAAAGACAGGGTTGGAAGAGACCCAGTACTTC | CATSKKTGLEETQYF | 15 | TRBJ2-5 | TRBV15 | TRBD1 | .
TGCGCCAGCAGCCAAGTTTTAAAGGGGGTAAACACTGAAGCTTTCTTT | CASSQVLKGVNTEAFF | 16 | TRBJ1-1 | TRBV4-1 | . | .
TGTGCCAGCAGCGACCGGACAGGGGGCTCCTACGAGCAGTACTTC | CASSDRTGGSYEQYF | 15 | TRBJ2-7 | TRBV7-6 | TRBD1 | .
TGTGCCAGCAGCTTAGTTGCGGGCTCGGTCCAAGGGACCCAGTACTTC | CASSLVAGSVQGTQYF | 16 | TRBJ2-5 | TRBV7-2 | . | .
TGTGCCAGCAGCGACCACACGGGACTTTTTTTGGAGACCCAGTACTTC | CASSDHTGLFLETQYF | 16 | TRBJ2-5 | TRBV9 | . | .
TGTGCCAGCAGTCCCGTCAGGGGCTATGGCTACACCTTC | CASSPVRGYGYTF | 13 | TRBJ1-2 | TRBV7-9 | . | .
TGTGCCAGCTCACCACGGGGGGGAGAGACCCAGTACTTC | CASSPRGGETQYF | 13 | TRBJ2-5 | TRBV18 | TRBD2 | .
TGCGCCAGCAGCTTGGGCCAGACTAAGGGGGACGAGCAGTACTTC | CASSLGQTKGDEQYF | 15 | TRBJ2-7 | TRBV5-1 | . | few
TGTGCCATCAGTGCCAGCGGGGGGGCTAATGAGCAGTTCTTC | CAISASGGANEQFF | 14 | TRBJ2-1 | TRBV10-3 | TRBD2 | once
TGTGCCAGCAGCCACCAGGGACAGGGGCGATACGAGCAGTACTTC | CASSHQGQGRYEQYF | 15 | TRBJ2-7 | TRBV7-2 | TRBD1 | .
TGTGCCAGCAGCCACCGGACGGGGGTTAATGAAAAACTGTTTTTT | CASSHRTGVNEKLFF | 15 | TRBJ1-4 | TRBV7-3 | . | .
TGTGCCAGCAGCGCACCCGGGGGAGGGACGCAGTATTTT | CASSAPGGGTQYF | 13 | TRBJ2-3 | TRBV7-9 | TRBD2 | once
TGTGCCAGCAGTGACTCGGTCACTCCTAGCACAGATACGCAGTATTTT | CASSDSVTPSTDTQYF | 16 | TRBJ2-3 | TRBV6-4 | . | .
TGTGCCAGCAGTTCCTGGACAGGTCCCCGAACATACACCGGGGAGCTGTTTTTT | CASSSWTGPRTYTGELFF | 18 | TRBJ2-2 | TRBV28 | TRBD1 | once
TGCGCCAGCAGCCCCGGACAGGGGGCTTACGAGCAGTACTTC | CASSPGQGAYEQYF | 14 | TRBJ2-7 | TRBV5-1 | TRBD1 | few
TGTGCCAGCAGTTCTACCTACGAGCAGTACTTC | CASSSTYEQYF | 11 | TRBJ2-7 | TRBV7-2 | . | .
TGTGCCAGCGCCGCTCTGGGACAGGGGGGCAATCAGCCCCAGCATTTT | CASAALGQGGNQPQHF | 16 | TRBJ1-5 | TRBV19 | TRBD1 | .
TGTGCCAGCAGCCTCCGGACAGGGGCTGAAGCTTTCTTT | CASSLRTGAEAFF | 13 | TRBJ1-1 | TRBV3-1/TRBV3-2 | TRBD1 | .
TGCGCCAGCAGCTTGGGGGCAGGGGGCGTGGGTCAGCCCCAGCATTTT | CASSLGAGGVGQPQHF | 16 | TRBJ1-5 | TRBV5-1 | TRBD1 | .
TGTGCCAGTAGTATAGGACAGAGCACAGATACGCAGTATTTT | CASSIGQSTDTQYF | 14 | TRBJ2-3 | TRBV19 | . | .
TGTGCCAGCAGCGCGGGGACAGTAGATCAGCCCCAGCATTTT | CASSAGTVDQPQHF | 14 | TRBJ1-5 | TRBV7-9 | TRBD1 | .
TGTGCCAGCAGCCAAGGGACAGGGGTGAATCAGCCCCAGCATTTT | CASSQGTGVNQPQHF | 15 | TRBJ1-5 | TRBV7-9 | TRBD1 | .
TGTGCCAGCAGCCCAGCGTACAGGGGGGAGTGGACCCAGTACTTC | CASSPAYRGEWTQYF | 15 | TRBJ2-5 | TRBV7-2 | TRBD1 | .
TGTGCCAGCTCAGCCACTAGCGGCCGACCGGGGGCCTACTACAATGAGCAGTTCTTC | CASSATSGRPGAYYNEQFF | 19 | TRBJ2-1 | TRBV18 | TRBD2 | .
TGTGCCAGCAGTTTATCAGGTGGGGGGTTGTACACAGATACGCAGTATTTT | CASSLSGGGLYTDTQYF | 17 | TRBJ2-3 | TRBV27 | . | .
TGTGCCAGCAGTTCCCAGGGTGAGATTTACAATGAGCAGTTCTTC | CASSSQGEIYNEQFF | 15 | TRBJ2-1 | TRBV27 | . | once
TGCGCCAGCAGCCAAGAATTAAGACTGTTCAATCAGCCCCAGCATTTT | CASSQELRLFNQPQHF | 16 | TRBJ1-5 | TRBV4-1 | . | .
TGTGCCAGCAGTCTGGGAGCGTTCTCTGGAAACACCATATATTTT | CASSLGAFSGNTIYF | 15 | TRBJ1-3 | TRBV6-5 | . | .
TGTGCCAGCACCCCAAAGGAGGTTTGGGCTAACTATGGCTACACCTTC | CASTPKEVWANYGYTF | 16 | TRBJ1-2 | TRBV11-3 | . | .
TGTGCCAGCAGTGACTCGGACAGACCCACAGATACGCAGTATTTT | CASSDSDRPTDTQYF | 15 | TRBJ2-3 | TRBV6-4 | . | .
TGTGCCAGCAGTTTGAGGGGTAGCGGGGGATCCCAAGAGACCCAGTACTTC | CASSLRGSGGSQETQYF | 17 | TRBJ2-5 | TRBV2 | TRBD2 | .
TGTGCCAGCAGTTACCCCCTAAGAGGGAGGGGCACTGAAGCTTTCTTT | CASSYPLRGRGTEAFF | 16 | TRBJ1-1 | TRBV6-6 | . | .
TGTGCCAGCAGTGAACTCGGACACAGGAACACTGAAGCTTTCTTT | CASSELGHRNTEAFF | 15 | TRBJ1-1 | TRBV2 | . | .
TGTGCTAGCAGTCCTCTTAGCGGGGGGTCCTACGAGCAGTACTTC | CASSPLSGGSYEQYF | 15 | TRBJ2-7 | TRBV7-7 | TRBD2 | .
TGTGCCAGCAGCTTGTCGGCAGGGCCCTACAATGAGCAGTTCTTC | CASSLSAGPYNEQFF | 15 | TRBJ2-1 | TRBV5-5 | . | .
TGTGCCAGCTCATCCCGGCGGGTAGAGACCCAGTACTTC | CASSSRRVETQYF | 13 | TRBJ2-5 | TRBV18 | . | .
TGTGCCAGCAGTGAAGCGACAGGGGACACCGGGGAGCTGTTTTTT | CASSEATGDTGELFF | 15 | TRBJ2-2 | TRBV2 | TRBD1 | .